This T cell receptor beta chain is drawn from a study of shared clonotypes between healthy human individuals. About the study: Per-donor plates numbered three CD4 naive, three CD4 memory, two CD8 naive and one CD8 memory. Study-wide results and limits: It was the non-shared clonotypes that had lower generation probabilities than clonotypes shared by all four donors.

Sequencing was at deep level. Libraries were prepared by immunoSEQ multiplex PCR; TCRdb keeps only in-frame clonotypes and omits some of them. The repertoire has about 2.1 million clones, 93% of them found once; the top ten carry about 1.6%. This clone was seen only once. Its antigen is unknown. Cells designated naive CD8 were CD45RO-negative and were positively selected for CCR7, with terminally differentiated effector memory CD45RA+ cells excluded. With V trimmed by 0 bases and J by 3 bases, 2 bases remained unmatched. The CDR3 is 16 amino acids. Germline-derived CDR1 and CDR2 are MNHEY and SMNVEV (reference sequence).

Sequencing used naive CD8+ T cells from PBMCs. This chain links TRBV27 with TRBJ2-7; 13 bases are shared with TRBD2. The receptor's source is a man aged 18 to 29 in good health. Some clones in this sample may be carry-over from other donors' samples. As DNA, the CDR3 is TGTGCCAGCAGTTTATCCCGGACTAGCGGGAGCTACGAGCAGTACTTC. Amino acid sequence: CASSLSRTSGSYEQYF.